The 8 T cell receptor beta chains below all came from one sample that was sequenced in a study of post-analysis software for immune sequencing data. General study results and limits: Comparison of patients with controls showed roughly five TRBV segments more frequent in patients, TRBV5-6, TRBV5-1 and TRBV20-1 among them.

The library was made from cDNA and included unique molecular identifiers. TCRdb used MiXCR to reprocess the PCR reads, holding one entry per CDR3 protein. The sample shows about 540,000 distinct CDR3 sequences, around 31% of them seen only once. Their cognate antigens are unknown. Input material: blood. Every receptor here comes from a girl aged 2-17 years with multiple sclerosis.

The V gene is TRBV4-2, the J gene TRBJ2-6; D is unresolved. This CDR3 contains 15 residues. CDR1 is LGHNA and CDR2 is YNFKEQ in the germline V gene. Trimming removed 0 bases from V and 0 bases from J, with 3 bases in between. The CDR3 bases are TGTGCCAGCAGCCAAGAGAGCTCTGGGGCCAACGTCCTGACTTTC. Its protein product is CASSQESSGANVLTF.

This clonotype occurred a few times. This sequence joins TRBV9 and TRBJ1-2, with D possibly TRBD1 on 5 matching bases. Germline V gene lookup returns CDR1 SGDLS and CDR2 YYNGEE. CDR3 length equals 14 residues. V shed 0 bases and J shed 3 bases, with 9 bases lying between them. In DNA form, the CDR3 reads TGTGCCAGCAGCGTAGGACAGCCGGACTATGGCTACACCTTC. Its protein is CASSVGQPDYGYTF.

The chain links TRBV9 to TRBJ2-3, with D perhaps assigned TRBD1 or TRBD2 (6 bases each). V shed 1 base and J shed 0 bases, with 15 bases lying between them. Per germline, CDR1 SGDLS and CDR2 YYNGEE. The CDR3 covers 17 residues. CDR3 region: CASSVHGGLSSTDTQYF. The CDR3 DNA sequence: TGTGCCAGCAGCGTACATGGGGGGCTTTCTAGCACAGATACGCAGTATTTT.

This clonotype occurred a few times. The chain uses TRBV20-1 and TRBJ1-2; a possible D gene is TRBD1 (5 bases). Germline lookup yields CDR1 DFQATT and CDR2 SNEGSKA (reference sequence). V lost 3 bases, J lost 0 bases, and 17 bases lay in between. The CDR3 sequence is 16 residues long. The CDR3 DNA follows: TGCAGTGCTAGTGGGCCAGGGACCGGAGCTAACTATGGCTACACCTTC. The encoded protein is CSASGPGTGANYGYTF.

This clonotype was seen a handful of times. The chain joins TRBV7-9 to TRBJ2-1; 12 positions agree with TRBD2. Germline values: CDR1 SEHNR, CDR2 FQNEAQ (reference sequence). Unmatched junction bases numbered 19, after V lost 5 bases and J lost 8 bases. The CDR3 covers 19 residues. CDR3 DNA: TGTGCCAGCAGCCTCGGGGTGCTAGCGGGGGGGAAGCTCGTGTATGAGCAGTTCTTC. Protein sequence: CASSLGVLAGGKLVYEQFF. Supplemented by reference TRBV7-9 and TRBJ2-1, the full variable domain reads DTGVSQNPRHKITKRGQNVTFRCDPISEHNRLYWYRQTLGQGPEFLTYFQNEAQLEKSRLLSDRFSAERPKGSFSTLEIQRTEQGDSAMYLCASSLGVLAGGKLVYEQFFGPGTRLTVL.

This rearrangement joins TRBV29-1 to TRBJ1-6; D possibly corresponds to TRBD1 (5 bases). This CDR3 comprises 12 residues. CDR1 is SQVTM, CDR2 ANQGSEA, per germline. The germline V and J ends were trimmed by 4 bases and 7 bases, with 8 bases remaining between them. In DNA, the CDR3 is TGCAGCGTTGGGGGCCCCAATTCACCCCTCCACTTT. Its translation is CSVGGPNSPLHF.

The V and J genes are TRBV7-2 and TRBJ2-3, with TRBD2 matching over 9 bases. The germline V gene has CDR1 SGHTA and CDR2 FQGNSA. There are 15 residues in the CDR3. V shed 1 base, J shed 4 bases, and the junction held 3 bases outside the gene matches. CDR3 amino acids: CASSLDGLAPDTQYF. DNA of the CDR3: TGTGCCAGCAGCTTAGACGGACTAGCGCCAGATACGCAGTATTTT.

The chain carries TRBV29-1 and TRBJ1-1; D unclear. V was cut by 3 bases and J by 11 bases, with 7 bases left in between. Germline values: CDR1 SQVTM, CDR2 ANQGSEA. This CDR3 is 9 amino acids long. The CDR3 reads CSVDPGAFF. CDR3 DNA: TGCAGCGTTGATCCTGGGGCTTTCTTT.